These 22 T cell receptor beta chains were all obtained from the same sample, sequenced in a study of early T cells in non-severe SARS-CoV-2 infection. MiXCR, run by TCRdb on the 5' RACE reads, gives a single entry per CDR3 protein. The sample holds 45,000 to 60,000 distinct CDR3 sequences, about 10% seen once. Specimen: whole blood. The receptors originated from an adult who was a healthcare worker with PCR-confirmed SARS-CoV-2 infection or an uninfected control (not recorded which).

A few counts support this clonotype. The gene calls are TRBV25-1 and TRBJ2-7; the match to TRBD1 covers 8 bases. Germline V gene sequence: CDR1 MGHDK, CDR2 SYGVNS. Trimming at V came to 7 bases and at J to 2 bases, leaving 4 bases not matched to a gene. The CDR3 loop spans 13 amino acids. For the CDR3, the DNA is TGTGCCAGCACGGACAGGGCCGCCTACGAGCAGTACTTC. Residues: CASTDRAAYEQYF.

The chain carries TRBV10-3 and TRBJ1-1, with 9 nucleotides matching TRBD1. CDR1 and CDR2 from the germline V gene are ENHRY and SYGVKD. This CDR3 has 14 amino acids. Unmatched junction bases numbered 9, after V lost 7 bases and J lost 6 bases. CDR3: CAITGTGFKAEAFF. In nucleotides, the CDR3 is TGTGCCATCACCGGGACAGGGTTTAAAGCTGAAGCTTTCTTT.

This clonotype was seen repeatedly, ten times or more. The V call is TRBV5-1, the J call TRBJ2-1; 15 bases are a match to TRBD2. Germline assignment: CDR1 SGHRS and CDR2 YFSETQ. This CDR3 spans 18 amino acids. Trimming cost V 2 bases and J 7 bases; bases outside gene matches: 10. The CDR3 here is CASSFGAGLAGGRNEQFF. In nucleotides, the CDR3 is TGCGCCAGCAGCTTTGGGGCCGGACTAGCGGGAGGGCGGAATGAGCAGTTCTTC.

The CDR3 is CATSDPRLTSPNNMFF. In DNA form, the CDR3 reads TGTGCCACCAGTGACCCCCGTCTAACTAGTCCAAATAACATGTTCTTC. The chain links TRBV24-1 to TRBJ2-1; TRBD2 might be the D (5 bases). V was cut by 4 bases and J by 15 bases, with 27 bases left in between. CDR3 length: 16 amino acids. The germline V gene encodes CDR1 KGHDR and CDR2 SFDVKD.

This clonotype was seen at least ten times. V gene TRBV12-3 or TRBV12-4 combines with J gene TRBJ2-1; 7 bases are shared with TRBD2. The CDR3 is 16 residues long. V lost 1 base and J lost 8; bases outside the gene matches: 11. The CDR3 loop is CASSLEVGGPNYEQFF. The CDR3 bases are TGTGCCAGCAGTTTAGAAGTGGGAGGGCCTAACTATGAGCAGTTCTTC.

The chain links TRBV27 to TRBJ2-4, with D perhaps assigned TRBD1 or TRBD2 (5 bases each). The germline CDR1 and CDR2 sequences are MNHEY and SMNVEV (reference sequence). V was trimmed by 5 bases and J by 3 bases, leaving 14 bases between them. This CDR3 has 15 amino acids. CDR3: CASSVTRGRKNIQYF. DNA for the CDR3: TGTGCCAGCAGTGTAACCCGGGGACGCAAAAACATTCAGTACTTC.

This chain links TRBV27 with TRBJ1-5, with 8 bases fitting TRBD1. J gave up 7 bases and V 5 bases, and 7 bases lay outside the gene matches. Germline CDR1 reads MNHEY; CDR2 reads SMNVEV (reference sequence). The CDR3 consists of 14 residues. The CDR3 reads CASSITGGSQPQHF. The CDR3 DNA reads as TGTGCCAGCAGTATAACAGGGGGGAGCCAGCCCCAGCATTTT.

V is TRBV27 and J is TRBJ2-1, with TRBD2 matching 16 bases. With V trimmed by 5 bases and J by 3 bases, 4 bases remained unmatched. The CDR3 is made up of 17 amino acids. CDR1 and CDR2 (germline): MNHEY, SMNVEV (reference sequence). This CDR3 reads CASSAGTSGRGYNEQFF. CDR3 nucleotide sequence: TGTGCCAGCAGTGCCGGGACTAGCGGGAGGGGCTACAATGAGCAGTTCTTC.

This chain connects TRBV5-4 to TRBJ2-1; 12 bases match TRBD2. The V gene end was trimmed by 3 bases and the J gene end by 4 bases; junction bases not matched to a gene: 5. The CDR3 is 16 amino acids. The germline gives CDR1 SGHNT, CDR2 YYREEE (reference sequence). The CDR3 is CASSYASGGAYNEQFF. The CDR3 coding sequence is TGTGCCAGCAGCTATGCTAGCGGGGGGGCATACAATGAGCAGTTCTTC.

In this sample, this clonotype turned up many times. The chain uses TRBV3-1 and TRBJ1-6; 10 bases match TRBD1. Trimming at V came to 3 bases and at J to 7 bases, leaving 0 bases not matched to a gene. The CDR3 consists of 14 residues. CDR1 is LGHDT, CDR2 YNNKEL, per germline (reference sequence). The CDR3 protein is CASSQGQGNSPLHF. CDR3 nucleotide sequence: TGTGCCAGCAGCCAGGGACAGGGGAATTCACCCCTCCACTTT.

In this sample, this clonotype turned up many times. The junction and the germline gene differ at one end; a read error may be behind it. J is TRBJ1-2 and V is TRBV7-7; 7 nucleotides align to TRBD1. The CDR3 spans 13 residues. The germline V gene has CDR1 SSHAT and CDR2 FNYEAQ (reference sequence). In DNA form, the CDR3 reads TGTGCTAGCAGCTTGGACAGGTTGGGCGGCTACACCTTC. Translating it yields CASSLDRLGGYTF.

The sample holds many counts of this clonotype. The genes are TRBV12-3 or TRBV12-4 and TRBJ1-1, with D uncertain. The V end was cut by 3 bases, the J end by 6 bases, with 8 bases between. The CDR3 contains 12 residues. The CDR3 loop reads CASSFPSSEAFF. In DNA, the CDR3 is TGTGCCAGCAGTTTCCCCTCCTCTGAAGCTTTCTTT.

This clonotype was picked up a small number of times. The chain combines TRBV18 with TRBJ2-7; D could derive from TRBD1 or TRBD2 (5 bases each). The CDR3 extends over 14 amino acids. Germline CDR1 and CDR2: KGHSH and LQKENI. Trimming removed 6 bases at V and 4 bases at J, with 16 bases between. The CDR3 DNA reads as TGTGCCAGCTCCCCCGGGACGATTTCATACGAGCAGTACTTC. Amino acids: CASSPGTISYEQYF.

This chain joins TRBV12-3 or TRBV12-4 and TRBJ2-7; D ambiguous. V was cut by 6 bases and J by 0 bases, with 9 bases left in between. The CDR3 consists of 13 residues. CDR3 residues: CASRATGSYEQYF. In DNA form, the CDR3 reads TGTGCCAGCAGAGCCACGGGCTCCTACGAGCAGTACTTC.

This clonotype was recorded many times. This rearrangement joins TRBV5-1 to TRBJ2-3, with unresolved D. V lost 4 bases to trimming and J lost 0 bases, with 9 bases between them. CDR1 and CDR2 from the germline V gene are SGHRS and YFSETQ. The CDR3 spans 14 residues. The CDR3: CASSLQLSTDTQYF. In nucleotides, the CDR3 is TGCGCCAGCAGCCTCCAGCTTAGCACAGATACGCAGTATTTT.

This clonotype was detected only a few times. The gene calls are TRBV28 and TRBJ2-3; maybe TRBD1 (5 bases). Germline assignment: CDR1 MDHEN and CDR2 SYDVKM. Trimming removed 7 bases from V and 4 bases from J, with 18 bases in between. The CDR3 has 15 amino acids. The CDR3 sequence: CASIRTGQGPDTQYF. CDR3 sequence (DNA): TGTGCCAGCATCCGGACCGGGCAGGGCCCAGATACGCAGTATTTT.

This clonotype was detected ten times or more. The CDR3 coding sequence is TGTGCCACCCCCTTGAACAATGAGCAGTTCTTC. Amino acids: CATPLNNEQFF. The rearrangement links TRBV3-1 to TRBJ2-1; D uncertain. CDR3 length: 11 amino acids. Germline V lookup: CDR1 LGHDT, CDR2 YNNKEL (reference sequence). V was cut by 10 bases and J by 5 bases, with 9 bases left in between.

The chain is built from TRBV4-2 and TRBJ2-1; TRBD1 aligns across 8 bases. The CDR3 totals 14 residues. Unmatched junction bases numbered 5, after V lost 10 bases and J lost 0 bases. CDR1 is LGHNA, CDR2 YNFKEQ, per germline. This CDR3 reads CANRTGSSYNEQFF. The CDR3 DNA reads as TGTGCCAACCGGACAGGGAGCTCCTACAATGAGCAGTTCTTC.

V usage is TRBV27 and J usage is TRBJ1-1; D is unresolved. The CDR3 runs 15 residues. CDR1 and CDR2 (germline): MNHEY, SMNVEV (reference sequence). V lost 2 bases to trimming and J lost 1 base, with 11 bases between them. CDR3 coding DNA: TGTGCCAGCAGTTTAGGGCCGGGGAGGAACACTGAAGCTTTCTTT. Protein sequence: CASSLGPGRNTEAFF.

This clonotype came up many times. This chain joins TRBV11-2 and TRBJ2-3; TRBD2 agrees at 9 bases. V gave up 5 bases and J gave up 1 base; unmatched junction bases: 7. The length of the CDR3 is 16 residues. Looked up from germline, CDR1 is SGHAT and CDR2 is FQNNGV. The CDR3 reads CASSLSGLAGTDTQYF. In DNA, the CDR3 is TGTGCCAGCAGCCTATCGGGACTAGCAGGCACAGATACGCAGTATTTT.

This clonotype has ten or more counts. The gene calls are TRBV29-1 and TRBJ2-2, with D uncertain. The V end lost 7 bases, the J end lost 4 bases, and 13 bases lay between the germline ends. Germline CDR1 SQVTM, CDR2 ANQGSEA. The CDR3 consists of 13 residues. In DNA, the CDR3 is TGCAGCGGTTTTCTAGGTGGCACCGGGGAGCTGTTTTTT. It codes for CSGFLGGTGELFF.

This clonotype was detected many times. The chain recombines TRBV27 with TRBJ1-1; the D gene is possibly TRBD1 (5 bases). Germline V lookup: CDR1 MNHEY, CDR2 SMNVEV (reference sequence). V was pared by 0 bases and J by 0 bases, with 8 bases between. The CDR3 consists of 15 residues. CDR3 loop: CASSLSSGLNTEAFF. The CDR3 nucleotides read TGTGCCAGCAGTTTATCTTCAGGGTTGAACACTGAAGCTTTCTTT.